These 32 T cell receptor beta chains share one sample of origin, sequenced in a study of T cell clonotyping in hematopoietic cell transplantation. Specified time point: recipient sample about 28 days before transplant, after cytoreduction. Profiled with immunoSEQ multiplex PCR; TCRdb holds only in-frame clones, not every one. The sample yields roughly 45,000 clones, more than 75% seen once. This specimen was peripheral blood mononuclear cells, taken before stem cell transplant. The receptors here all came from a man aged 60 to 69 with biphenotypic leukemia. Some clones in this sample may be carry-over from other donors' samples.

J is TRBJ2-5 and V is TRBV2, with D perhaps TRBD1 (5 bases). The CDR3 consists of 12 residues. Deletions cut 3 bases from V and 12 bases from J, with 14 bases between. Germline assignment: CDR1 SNHLY and CDR2 FYNNEI. Here the CDR3 reads CASSDAQGRKYF. CDR3 bases: TGTGCCAGCAGTGACGCCCAGGGAAGAAAGTACTTC.

The V call is TRBV19, the J call TRBJ1-1; D ambiguous. The CDR3 length is 14 residues. Germline CDR1 is LNHDA and CDR2 is SQIVND (reference sequence). The germline V and J ends were trimmed by 7 bases and 0 bases, with 12 bases remaining between them. CDR3 loop: CASNDDIMNTEAFF. The CDR3 DNA sequence: TGTGCCAGTAACGACGACATCATGAACACTGAAGCTTTCTTT.

The rearrangement joins TRBV6-1 to TRBJ2-7; 9 bases are shared with TRBD1. This CDR3 comprises 14 residues. The V and J ends lost 4 bases and 4 bases, in that order; junction bases with no gene match: 5. Germline V gene lookup returns CDR1 MNHNS and CDR2 SASEGT. DNA of the CDR3: TGTGCCAGCAGTGGTACCGGGACAGGGTACGAGCAGTACTTC. It yields the protein CASSGTGTGYEQYF.

The chain has TRBV7-2 and TRBJ2-1; 7 bases are a match to TRBD1. The CDR3 is made up of 13 amino acids. Trimming took 5 bases from V and 16 from J; bases not matched to a gene: 14. CDR1 and CDR2 from the germline V gene are SGHTA and FQGNSA. CDR3 residues: CASSQGVVGVGFF. CDR3 nucleotides: TGTGCCAGCAGCCAGGGGGTCGTAGGAGTGGGCTTCTTC. The full variable domain, completed using reference TRBV7-2 and TRBJ2-1, is GAGVSQSPSNKVTEKGKDVELRCDPISGHTALYWYRQSLGQGLEFLIYFQGNSAPDKSGLPSDRFSAERTGGSVSTLTIQRTQQEDSAVYLCASSQGVVGVGFFGPGTRLTVL.

The rearrangement joins TRBV19 to TRBJ1-1, with D possibly being TRBD1 (5 bases). The CDR3 extends over 13 amino acids. The V end lost 3 bases, the J end lost 5 bases, and 10 bases lay between the germline ends. Germline V gives CDR1 LNHDA, CDR2 SQIVND (reference sequence). CDR3 in amino acids: CASSIVEGTEAFF. CDR3 nucleotide sequence: TGTGCCAGTAGTATTGTCGAGGGGACTGAAGCTTTCTTT.

A single count supports this clone. The genes are TRBV7-2 and TRBJ2-3, with TRBD2 matching 9 bases. The CDR3 is 15 residues long. The V and J ends lost 5 bases and 4 bases, in that order; junction bases with no gene match: 7. Germline V gives CDR1 SGHTA, CDR2 FQGNSA. This CDR3 reads CASSPGLASADTQYF. The CDR3 nucleotides are TGTGCCAGCAGCCCCGGACTAGCGAGTGCAGATACGCAGTATTTT.

In nucleotides, the CDR3 is TGTGCCAGCAGCTTAGGGGACAGCTCCTCCACAGATACGCAGTATTTT. Its translation: CASSLGDSSSTDTQYF. The genes are TRBV11-1 and TRBJ2-3, with 7 positions matching TRBD1. Trimming cost V 1 base and J 2 bases; bases outside gene matches: 6. CDR1 and CDR2 from the germline V gene are SGHAT and FQDESV (reference sequence). The CDR3 runs to 16 residues.

This chain links TRBV28 with TRBJ1-2; a weak D match, TRBD1 (5 bases). Looked up from germline, CDR1 is MDHEN and CDR2 is SYDVKM. The CDR3 length is 15 residues. The V gene lost 10 bases and the J gene lost 4 bases, with 22 bases spanning the gap. CDR3 bases: TGTGCCATCCAGGTCCCCGACGACAGCCTCTATGGCTACACCTTC. Protein sequence: CAIQVPDDSLYGYTF.

The V call is TRBV28, the J call TRBJ1-2; D is uncertain. CDR1 and CDR2 (germline): MDHEN, SYDVKM. V lost 6 bases to trimming and J lost 8 bases, with 19 bases between them. The CDR3 runs 14 residues. The CDR3 here is CASRKSGPPKGYTF. CDR3 coding DNA: TGTGCCAGCAGAAAGAGCGGACCCCCTAAGGGCTACACCTTC.

This clone was observed a handful of times. V usage is TRBV7-9 and J usage is TRBJ2-7, with 10 bases fitting TRBD2. The junction had 7 bases not matched to a gene; V was cut back by 9 bases and J by 5 bases. Germline V gene data show CDR1 as SEHNR and CDR2 as FQNEAQ (reference sequence). CDR3 size: 13 residues. Here the CDR3 DNA reads TGTGCCAGTAGGGCTAGCGGGAGAAACGAGCAGTACTTC. This gives the protein CASRASGRNEQYF.

The chain uses TRBV4-3 and TRBJ2-7, with D possibly TRBD2 on 5 matching bases. The CDR3 consists of 15 residues. The V end lost 0 bases, the J end lost 5 bases, and 14 bases lay between the germline ends. Germline V gene lookup returns CDR1 LGHNA and CDR2 YSLEER. CDR3 in amino acids: CASSQDLDYGNEQYF. The CDR3 DNA reads as TGCGCCAGCAGCCAAGATCTCGATTACGGGAACGAGCAGTACTTC.

The V and J genes are TRBV27 and TRBJ2-7, with a weak D call TRBD1 (5 bases). The CDR3 contains 13 residues. Germline V gives CDR1 MNHEY, CDR2 SMNVEV (reference sequence). Trimming stripped 2 bases from V and 3 bases from J, with 8 bases between. CDR3 DNA sequence: TGTGCCAGCAGTTTACAGGGAAGCTACGAGCAGTACTTC. This encodes CASSLQGSYEQYF.

This clone appeared a single time. CDR3 in DNA: TGTGCCAGCAGTTACTCGAGAGGGGCACTGGGGGGCTACACCTTC. This codes for CASSYSRGALGGYTF. The chain recombines TRBV6-5 with TRBJ1-2, with a weak D call TRBD1 (5 bases). CDR1 and CDR2 (germline): MNHEY, SVGAGI. V lost 0 bases, J lost 8 bases, and 16 bases lay in between. This CDR3 region has 15 residues.

The chain recombines TRBV9 with TRBJ2-7; 8 bases agree with TRBD1. In germline, CDR1 is SGDLS, CDR2 YYNGEE. V shed 4 bases, J shed 0 bases, and the junction held 9 bases outside the gene matches. This CDR3 region has 16 residues. The CDR3 sequence is CASSPRDRPYSYEQYF. The CDR3 DNA follows: TGTGCCAGCAGCCCCCGGGACAGGCCATACTCCTACGAGCAGTACTTC.

The genes are TRBV6-6 and TRBJ2-1; D possibly corresponds to TRBD2 (6 bases). Germline V lookup: CDR1 MNHNY, CDR2 SVGAGI (reference sequence). CDR3 length: 12 residues. V lost 0 bases to trimming and J lost 9 bases, with 6 bases between them. This CDR3 is CASSYSGGEQFF. CDR3 in DNA: TGTGCCAGCAGTTACTCGGGGGGTGAGCAGTTCTTC.

The chain couples TRBV30 to TRBJ2-7; weak D call: TRBD1 (5 bases). The germline V gene encodes CDR1 GTSNPN and CDR2 SVGIG (reference sequence). Between the trimmed V and J ends, which lost 6 bases and 8 bases, there was a span of 29 bases. This CDR3 has 16 amino acids. The DNA for the CDR3 is TGTGCCTGTAGTAGGGGAACGGAGCTTCGTCCTACGAAGCAGTACTTC. Translated: CACSRGTELRPTKQYF. Full variable domain (outside the CDR3, taken from reference TRBV30 and TRBJ2-7): SQTIHQWPATLVQPVGSPLSLECTVEGTSNPNLYWYRQAAGRGLQLLFYSVGIGQISSEVPQNLSASRPQDRQFILSSKKLLLSDSGFYLCACSRGTELRPTKQYFGPGTRLTVT.

This clone was recorded a few times. This chain links TRBV5-8 with TRBJ2-7; 7 positions match TRBD2. The CDR3 consists of 13 residues. Germline V lookup: CDR1 SGHTS, CDR2 YDEGEE. J lost 1 base, V lost 9 bases, and 7 bases had no gene match. CDR3 region: CAIRGGWSYEQYF. CDR3 nucleotides: TGTGCCATCCGGGGAGGGTGGTCCTACGAGCAGTACTTC.

V and J are TRBV6-1 and TRBJ2-7; the D is unclear. The CDR3 length is 12 residues. V lost 11 bases to trimming and J lost 3 bases, with 14 bases between them. In germline, CDR1 is MNHNS, CDR2 SASEGT. Here the CDR3 DNA reads TGTGCCGGTCAGAGAACCGGCTACGAGCAGTACTTC. This sequence encodes CAGQRTGYEQYF.

The gene calls are TRBV7-8 and TRBJ2-7; 7 bases line up with TRBD1. The CDR3 spans 15 residues. The V gene end was trimmed by 1 base and the J gene end by 5 bases; junction bases not matched to a gene: 8. Germline V gene lookup returns CDR1 SGHVS and CDR2 FQNEAQ. The CDR3 protein is CASSLGQGFRDEQYF. DNA for the CDR3: TGTGCCAGCAGCTTAGGACAGGGTTTTCGGGACGAGCAGTACTTC. The variable domain in full, completed from reference TRBV7-8 and TRBJ2-7, reads GAGVSQSPRYKVAKRGQDVALRCDPISGHVSLFWYQQALGQGPEFLTYFQNEAQLDKSGLPSDRFFAERPEGSVSTLKIQRTQQEDSAVYLCASSLGQGFRDEQYFGPGTRLTVT.

The V call is TRBV6-1, the J call TRBJ2-7, with TRBD2 matching 9 bases. Germline CDR1 MNHNS, CDR2 SASEGT. This CDR3 spans 15 amino acids. Trimming at V came to 6 bases and at J to 0 bases, leaving 6 bases not matched to a gene. In nucleotides, the CDR3 is TGTGCCAGCAGCATCGGGACTAGCCGCTCCTACGAGCAGTACTTC. Amino acid sequence: CASSIGTSRSYEQYF.

The chain has TRBV4-1 and TRBJ1-1; unclear D gene. Trimming removed 1 base from V and 5 bases from J, with 14 bases in between. From germline, CDR1 is MGHRA and CDR2 YSYEKL. This CDR3 has 15 residues. The CDR3: CASSQAHRAGTEAFF. The DNA for the CDR3 is TGCGCCAGCAGCCAAGCTCACCGGGCGGGAACTGAAGCTTTCTTT.

The chain uses TRBV18 and TRBJ1-4; D is undetermined. Germline assignment: CDR1 KGHSH and CDR2 LQKENI. Trimming pared 6 bases from V and 0 bases from J, leaving 14 bases between. The CDR3 consists of 16 residues. For the CDR3, the DNA is TGTGCCAGCTCTAGGAACGGGATTGCAACTAATGAAAAACTGTTTTTT. Its protein product is CASSRNGIATNEKLFF.

The rearrangement uses TRBV14 and TRBJ2-7, with 7 bases aligning to TRBD2. The J segment lost 4 bases and the V segment lost 6 bases, leaving 6 bases of the junction unmatched. Germline lookup yields CDR1 SGHDN and CDR2 FVKESK. The CDR3 contains 13 residues. This CDR3 is CASSRDYLYEQYF. CDR3 bases: TGTGCCAGCAGTCGGGACTACCTATACGAGCAGTACTTC.

This chain uses TRBV30 with TRBJ2-7; D call uncertain. The germline gives CDR1 GTSNPN, CDR2 SVGIG (reference sequence). CDR3 length equals 11 residues. In nucleotides, the CDR3 is TGTACTCTAGGTGTCACCTACGAGCAGTACTTC. Its protein product is CTLGVTYEQYF. The whole variable domain, remainder taken from reference TRBV30 and TRBJ2-7, is SQTIHQWPATLVQPVGSPLSLECTVEGTSNPNLYWYRQAAGRGLQLLFYSVGIGQISSEVPQNLSASRPQDRQFILSSKKLLLSDSGFYLCTLGVTYEQYFGPGTRLTVT.

The chain is built from TRBV10-3 and TRBJ1-1; D possibly corresponds to TRBD1 (5 bases). This CDR3 is 13 amino acids long. Trimming pared 8 bases from V and 1 base from J, leaving 11 bases between. In germline, CDR1 is ENHRY, CDR2 SYGVKD. CDR3 bases: TGTGCCATCGGGGACGGCTCGAACACTGAAGCTTTCTTT. This encodes CAIGDGSNTEAFF.

This sequence joins TRBV15 and TRBJ2-2; D possibly corresponds to TRBD2 (6 bases). Looked up from germline, CDR1 is LNHNV and CDR2 is YYDKDF (reference sequence). The CDR3 contains 15 residues. V lost 4 bases to trimming and J lost 0 bases, with 9 bases between them. The CDR3 nucleotides are TGTGCCACCAGCATGGCGGGGACGAACACCGGGGAGCTGTTTTTT. Its translation is CATSMAGTNTGELFF.

The chain links TRBV5-6 to TRBJ2-7; no clear D. The CDR3 runs 14 residues. Trimming took 4 bases from V and 5 from J, leaving 16 bases between them. Germline V gene lookup returns CDR1 SGHDT and CDR2 YYEEEE. CDR3 in DNA: TGTGCCAGCAGCCGCACCGCGGTGTACGACGAGCAGTACTTC. Its translation: CASSRTAVYDEQYF.

The rearrangement joins TRBV7-2 to TRBJ2-5; perhaps TRBD2 as D (5 bases). Germline V CDR1 and CDR2: SGHTA, FQGNSA. The V end was cut by 5 bases, the J end by 5 bases, with 18 bases between. The CDR3 extends over 15 amino acids. This CDR3 reads CASSGTSLVRETQYF. The CDR3 DNA reads TGTGCCAGCAGCGGAACCTCACTAGTTCGGGAGACCCAGTACTTC.

The chain is built from TRBV19 and TRBJ2-7, with 8 bases fitting TRBD1. From germline, CDR1 is LNHDA and CDR2 SQIVND (reference sequence). This CDR3 spans 14 amino acids. V shed 4 bases and J 5 bases; nucleotides not matched to a gene: 7. CDR3 nucleotides: TGTGCCAGTAGTAGCCGGGACAGGTATAACGAGCAGTACTTC. It is translated as CASSSRDRYNEQYF.

CDR3 sequence (DNA): TGCGCCAGCAGCTCTCTTCAGGGTACTGAAGCTTTCTTT. Translation gives CASSSLQGTEAFF. V is TRBV5-1 and J is TRBJ1-1; a possible D gene is TRBD1 (5 bases). CDR1 and CDR2 from the germline V gene are SGHRS and YFSETQ. V dropped 3 bases and J dropped 5 bases, with 11 bases sitting between them. The CDR3 covers 13 residues.

J is TRBJ1-2 and V is TRBV10-3; no definite D call. Germline assignment: CDR1 ENHRY and CDR2 SYGVKD. CDR3 length: 13 residues. Trimming cost V 2 bases and J 4 bases, with 8 bases left between them. The CDR3 here is CAISEVTAYGYTF. DNA for the CDR3: TGTGCCATCAGTGAGGTGACCGCCTATGGCTACACCTTC.

In regard to this clone: The junction does not match germline at one end; this may be a read error. V usage is TRBV30 and J usage is TRBJ2-1; possible D gene TRBD2, 6 bases. Germline CDR1 GTSNPN, CDR2 SVGIG (reference sequence). This CDR3 comprises 14 residues. This chain's CDR3 is CARRDSPNLNEQFF. The CDR3 coding sequence is TGTGCCCGGAGGGACTCGCCGAATCTTAATGAGCAGTTCTTC.